This paragraph reports one T cell receptor beta chain. This specimen belongs to a study of sequential checkpoint blockade in melanoma. Only in-frame clones appear in the TCRdb table, and some are missing; sequencing was by immunoSEQ multiplex PCR. The sample holds around 12,000 clones, around 70% seen once. Treatment indicated: randomized to nivolumab then ipilimumab (arm A) or the reverse (arm B). Trimming removed 3 bases at V and 6 bases at J, with 11 bases between. CDR1 is WSHSY and CDR2 is SAAADI in the germline V gene. The CDR3 totals 13 residues. The V gene is TRBV10-2, the J gene TRBJ1-2; D unresolved. This TCR derives from a human donor with melanoma. The sequences come from CD8+ T cells sorted from blood (inferred from file names), collected from a patient given nivolumab and ipilimumab in sequence. The CDR3 DNA sequence: TGCGCCAGCAGTGACGAGGGATCAAATGGCTACACCTTC. It translates to CASSDEGSNGYTF.